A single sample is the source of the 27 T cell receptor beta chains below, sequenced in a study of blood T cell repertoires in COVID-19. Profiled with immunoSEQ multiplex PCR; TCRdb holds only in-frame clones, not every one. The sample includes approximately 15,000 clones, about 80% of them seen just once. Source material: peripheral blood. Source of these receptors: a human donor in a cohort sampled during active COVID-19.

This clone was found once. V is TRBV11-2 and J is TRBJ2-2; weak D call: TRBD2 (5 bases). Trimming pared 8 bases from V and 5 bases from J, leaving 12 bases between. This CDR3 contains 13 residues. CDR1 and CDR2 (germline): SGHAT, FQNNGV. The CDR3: CASQLVRTGELFF. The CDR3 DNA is TGTGCCAGCCAACTAGTTCGGACCGGGGAGCTGTTTTTT. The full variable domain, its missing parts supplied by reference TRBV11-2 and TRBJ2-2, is EAGVAQSPRYKIIEKRQSVAFWCNPISGHATLYWYQQILGQGPKLLIQFQNNGVVDDSQLPKDRFSAERLKGVDSTLKIQPAKLEDSAVYLCASQLVRTGELFFGEGSRLTVL.

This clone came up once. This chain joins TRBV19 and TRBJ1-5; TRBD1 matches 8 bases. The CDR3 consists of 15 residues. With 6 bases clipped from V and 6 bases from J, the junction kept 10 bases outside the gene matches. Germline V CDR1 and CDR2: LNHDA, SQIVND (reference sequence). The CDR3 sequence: CASSQDRVGTQPQHF. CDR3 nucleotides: TGTGCCAGTAGCCAGGACAGGGTAGGTACTCAGCCCCAGCATTTT.

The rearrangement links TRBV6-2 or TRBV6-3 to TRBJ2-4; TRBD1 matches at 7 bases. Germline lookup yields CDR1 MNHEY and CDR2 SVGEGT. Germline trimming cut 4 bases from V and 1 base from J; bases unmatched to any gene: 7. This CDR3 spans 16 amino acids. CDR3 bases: TGTGCCAGCAGTTCGGACAGGATGTCTGCCAAAAACATTCAGTACTTC. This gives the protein CASSSDRMSAKNIQYF.

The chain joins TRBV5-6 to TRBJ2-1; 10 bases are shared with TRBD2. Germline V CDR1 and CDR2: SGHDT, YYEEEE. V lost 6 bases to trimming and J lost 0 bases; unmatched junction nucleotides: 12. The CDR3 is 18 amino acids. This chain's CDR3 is CASTLYGASGSSYNEQFF. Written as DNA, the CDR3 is TGTGCCAGCACCTTATACGGCGCTAGCGGGAGCTCCTACAATGAGCAGTTCTTC. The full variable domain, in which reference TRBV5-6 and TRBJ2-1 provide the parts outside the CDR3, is DAGVTQSPTHLIKTRGQQVTLRCSPKSGHDTVSWYQQALGQGPQFIFQYYEEEERQRGNFPDRFSGHQFPNYSSELNVNALLLGDSALYLCASTLYGASGSSYNEQFFGPGTRLTVL.

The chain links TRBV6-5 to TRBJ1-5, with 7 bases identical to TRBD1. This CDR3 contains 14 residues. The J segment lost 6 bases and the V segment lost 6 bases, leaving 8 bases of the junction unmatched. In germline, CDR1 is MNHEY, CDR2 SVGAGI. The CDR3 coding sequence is TGTGCCAGCAGCCCGGACAGGATACCTCAGCCCCAGCATTTT. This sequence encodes CASSPDRIPQPQHF.

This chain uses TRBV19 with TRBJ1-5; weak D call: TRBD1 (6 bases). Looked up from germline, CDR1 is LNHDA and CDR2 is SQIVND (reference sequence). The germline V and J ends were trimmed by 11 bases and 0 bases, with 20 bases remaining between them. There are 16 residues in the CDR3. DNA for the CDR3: TGTGCCTCGAGGGGGGGGGTAGTGGATAGCAATCAGCCCCAGCATTTT. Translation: CASRGGVVDSNQPQHF.

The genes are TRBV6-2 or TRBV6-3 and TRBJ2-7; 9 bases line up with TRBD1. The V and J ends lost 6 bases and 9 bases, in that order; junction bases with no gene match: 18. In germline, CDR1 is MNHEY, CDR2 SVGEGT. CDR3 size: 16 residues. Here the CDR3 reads CASRPSWNRGLMSQYF. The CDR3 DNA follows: TGTGCCAGCAGGCCTTCCTGGAACAGGGGGCTAATGTCGCAGTACTTC.

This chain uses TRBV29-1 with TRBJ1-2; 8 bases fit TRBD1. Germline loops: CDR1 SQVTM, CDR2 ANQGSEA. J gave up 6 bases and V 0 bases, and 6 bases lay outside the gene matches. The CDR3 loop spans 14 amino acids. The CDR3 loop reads CSVEDLGQGNGYTF. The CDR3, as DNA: TGCAGCGTTGAAGATCTCGGACAGGGCAATGGCTACACCTTC.

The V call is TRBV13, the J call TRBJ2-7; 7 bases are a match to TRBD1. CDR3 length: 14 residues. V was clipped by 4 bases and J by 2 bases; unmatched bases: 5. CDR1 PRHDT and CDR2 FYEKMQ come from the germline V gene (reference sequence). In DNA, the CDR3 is TGTGCCAGCAGCTACGAGACAGGGACCTACGAGCAGTACTTC. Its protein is CASSYETGTYEQYF.

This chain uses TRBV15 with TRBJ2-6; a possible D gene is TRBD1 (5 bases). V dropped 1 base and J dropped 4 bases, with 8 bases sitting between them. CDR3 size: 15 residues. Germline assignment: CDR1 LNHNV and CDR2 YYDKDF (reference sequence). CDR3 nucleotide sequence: TGTGCCACCAGCAGAGCAGGGTCGGGGGCCAACGTCCTGACTTTC. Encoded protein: CATSRAGSGANVLTF. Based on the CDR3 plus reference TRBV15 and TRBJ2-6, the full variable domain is DAMVIQNPRYQVTQFGKPVTLSCSQTLNHNVMYWYQQKSSQAPKLLFHYYDKDFNNEADTPDNFQSRRPNTSFCFLDIRSPGLGDTAMYLCATSRAGSGANVLTFGAGSRLTVL.

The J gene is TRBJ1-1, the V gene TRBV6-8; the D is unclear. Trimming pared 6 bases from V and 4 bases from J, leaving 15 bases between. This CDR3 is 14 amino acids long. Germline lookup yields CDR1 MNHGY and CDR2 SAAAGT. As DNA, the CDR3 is TGTGCCAGCAGCAATTCACCCAGCGGCACTGAAGCTTTCTTT. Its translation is CASSNSPSGTEAFF.

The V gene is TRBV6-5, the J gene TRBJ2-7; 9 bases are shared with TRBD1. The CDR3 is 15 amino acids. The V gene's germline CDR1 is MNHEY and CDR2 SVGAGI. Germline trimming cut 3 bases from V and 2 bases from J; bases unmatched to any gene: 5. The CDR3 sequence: CASSYRTGVTYEQYF. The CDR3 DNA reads TGTGCCAGCAGTTATAGGACAGGGGTTACCTACGAGCAGTACTTC.

For the CDR3, the DNA is TGTGCCAGCAATCTGGACAGGGGCCCTCGGGAGCTGTTTTTT. Its translation: CASNLDRGPRELFF. The V gene is TRBV6-5, the J gene TRBJ2-2, with TRBD1 matching over 9 bases. The CDR3 has 14 amino acids. From germline, CDR1 is MNHEY and CDR2 SVGAGI. Trimming took 7 bases from V and 9 from J; bases not matched to a gene: 9.

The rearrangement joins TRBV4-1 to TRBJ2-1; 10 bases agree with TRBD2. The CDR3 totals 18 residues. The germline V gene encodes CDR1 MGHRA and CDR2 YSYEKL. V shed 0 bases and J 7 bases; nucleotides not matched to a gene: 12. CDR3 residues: CASSQERTSTSGANEQFF. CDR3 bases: TGCGCCAGCAGCCAAGAGAGGACTAGTACTAGCGGGGCGAATGAGCAGTTCTTC.

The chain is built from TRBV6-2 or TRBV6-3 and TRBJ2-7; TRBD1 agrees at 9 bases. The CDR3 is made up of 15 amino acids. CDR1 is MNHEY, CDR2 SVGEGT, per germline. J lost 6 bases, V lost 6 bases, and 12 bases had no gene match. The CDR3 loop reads CASSPTGTGLGEQYF. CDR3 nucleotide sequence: TGTGCCAGCAGCCCCACCGGGACAGGGCTCGGCGAGCAGTACTTC.

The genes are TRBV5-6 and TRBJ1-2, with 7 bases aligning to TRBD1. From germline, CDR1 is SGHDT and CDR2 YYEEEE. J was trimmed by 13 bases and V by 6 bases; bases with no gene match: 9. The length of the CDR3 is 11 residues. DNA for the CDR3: TGTGCCAGCACGGGCGACAGGGACGTCACCTTC. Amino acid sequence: CASTGDRDVTF.

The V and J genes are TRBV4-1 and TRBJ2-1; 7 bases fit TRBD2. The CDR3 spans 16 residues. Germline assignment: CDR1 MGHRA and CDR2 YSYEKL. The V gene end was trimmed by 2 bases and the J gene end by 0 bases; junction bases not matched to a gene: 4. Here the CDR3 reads CASSQTSVSSYNEQFF. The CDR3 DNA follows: TGCGCCAGCAGCCAAACTAGCGTATCCTCCTACAATGAGCAGTTCTTC.

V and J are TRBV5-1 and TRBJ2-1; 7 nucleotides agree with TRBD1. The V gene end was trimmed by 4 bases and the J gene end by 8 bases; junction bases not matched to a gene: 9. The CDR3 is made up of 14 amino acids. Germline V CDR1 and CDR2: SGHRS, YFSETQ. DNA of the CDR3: TGCGCCAGCAGCGTAGGGGGCGGGTTCGATGAGCAGTTCTTC. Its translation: CASSVGGGFDEQFF.

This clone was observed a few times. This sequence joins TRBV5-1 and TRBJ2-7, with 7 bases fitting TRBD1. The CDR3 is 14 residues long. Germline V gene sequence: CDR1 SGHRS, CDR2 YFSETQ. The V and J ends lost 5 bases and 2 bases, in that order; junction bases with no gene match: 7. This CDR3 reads CASSRTGTAYEQYF. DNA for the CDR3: TGCGCCAGCAGTCGAACCGGGACAGCCTACGAGCAGTACTTC.

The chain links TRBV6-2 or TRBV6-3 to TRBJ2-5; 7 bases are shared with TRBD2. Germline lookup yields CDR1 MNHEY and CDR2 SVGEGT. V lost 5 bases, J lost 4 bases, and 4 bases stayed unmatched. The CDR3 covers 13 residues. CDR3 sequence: CASSTGGGETQYF. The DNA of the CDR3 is TGTGCCAGCAGTACGGGGGGAGGAGAGACCCAGTACTTC.

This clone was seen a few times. CDR3 sequence: CASSPGSAGGWETQYF. The CDR3 DNA is TGTGCCAGCAGCCCGGGGTCCGCGGGAGGGTGGGAGACCCAGTACTTC. The chain carries TRBV9 and TRBJ2-5; 9 bases line up with TRBD2. The V segment lost 4 bases and the J segment 5 bases; nucleotides outside the gene matches: 12. Germline V gene lookup returns CDR1 SGDLS and CDR2 YYNGEE. CDR3 length: 16 residues.

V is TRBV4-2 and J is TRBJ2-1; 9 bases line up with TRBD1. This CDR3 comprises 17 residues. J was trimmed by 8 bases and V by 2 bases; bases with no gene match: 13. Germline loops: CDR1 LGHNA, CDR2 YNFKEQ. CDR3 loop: CASSQRQPGQGDDEQFF. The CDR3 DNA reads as TGTGCCAGCAGCCAACGTCAACCGGGACAGGGTGATGATGAGCAGTTCTTC.

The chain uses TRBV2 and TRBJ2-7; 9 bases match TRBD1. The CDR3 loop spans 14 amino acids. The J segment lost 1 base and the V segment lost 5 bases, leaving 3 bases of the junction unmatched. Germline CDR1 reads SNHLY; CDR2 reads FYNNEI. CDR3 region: CASSRQGGSYEQYF. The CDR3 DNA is TGTGCCAGCAGTAGACAGGGGGGGTCCTACGAGCAGTACTTC. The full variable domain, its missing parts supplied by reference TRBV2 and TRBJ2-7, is EPEVTQTPSHQVTQMGQEVILRCVPISNHLYFYWYRQILGQKVEFLVSFYNNEISEKSEIFDDQFSVERPDGSNFTLKIRSTKLEDSAMYFCASSRQGGSYEQYFGPGTRLTVT.

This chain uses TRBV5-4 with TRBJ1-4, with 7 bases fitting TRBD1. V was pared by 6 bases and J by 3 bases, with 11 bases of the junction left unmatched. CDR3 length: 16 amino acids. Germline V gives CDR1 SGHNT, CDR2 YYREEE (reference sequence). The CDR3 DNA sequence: TGTGCCAGCACCGGAGCCCCGACAGGGTCTAATGAAAAACTGTTTTTT. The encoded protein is CASTGAPTGSNEKLFF.

This CDR3 reads CASSPDGQGVYGYTF. CDR3 sequence (DNA): TGCGCCAGCAGCCCGGACGGACAGGGGGTTTATGGCTACACCTTC. The rearrangement uses TRBV4-3 and TRBJ1-2; 10 positions agree with TRBD1. The trim removed 4 bases at V and 5 bases at J, leaving 7 bases unmatched. Per germline, CDR1 LGHNA and CDR2 YSLEER. The length of the CDR3 is 15 residues.

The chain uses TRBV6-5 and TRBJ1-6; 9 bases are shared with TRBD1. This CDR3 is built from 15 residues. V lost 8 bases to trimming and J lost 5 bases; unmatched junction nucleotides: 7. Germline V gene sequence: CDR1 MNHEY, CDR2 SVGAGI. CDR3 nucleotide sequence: TGTGCCAGCGACGCCCGACAGGGGGATAATTCACCCCTCCACTTT. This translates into CASDARQGDNSPLHF.

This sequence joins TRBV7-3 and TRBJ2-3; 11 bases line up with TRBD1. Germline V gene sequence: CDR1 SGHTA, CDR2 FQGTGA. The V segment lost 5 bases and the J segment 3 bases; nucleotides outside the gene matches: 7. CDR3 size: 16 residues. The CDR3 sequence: CASSKGQGARTDTQYF. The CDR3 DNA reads TGTGCCAGCAGCAAAGGACAGGGGGCTAGGACAGATACGCAGTATTTT.